These 17 T cell receptor beta chains were sequenced from one sample in a study of blood T cells in healthy people across ages. Combining a sample-barcoded 5' primer with a J-beta primer mix, a second PCR ran for roughly 6 to 12 cycles. TCRdb reanalysed the 5' RACE reads using MiXCR and keeps one entry per CDR3 protein. The sample lists more than 700,000 distinct CDR3 sequences, roughly 53% occurring once. The sequencing sample was made of blood. These receptors all come from a man older than 75 in good health.

The chain uses TRBV5-1 and TRBJ1-6, with D maybe TRBD1 (5 bases). The germline CDR1 and CDR2 sequences are SGHRS and YFSETQ. Deletions cut 1 base from V and 6 bases from J, with 11 bases between. This CDR3 contains 15 residues. The CDR3 DNA sequence: TGCGCCAGCAGCTTGACAGGTCTTGGTAATTCACCCCTCCACTTT. Residues: CASSLTGLGNSPLHF.

The chain carries TRBV3-1 and TRBJ2-2; no definite D call. V lost 8 bases and J 6 bases, leaving 10 bases between the germline ends. CDR1 and CDR2 from the germline V gene are LGHDT and YNNKEL (reference sequence). The CDR3 totals 12 residues. The CDR3 loop is CASGSAAGELFF. The CDR3 DNA is TGTGCCAGCGGGTCCGCGGCCGGGGAGCTGTTTTTT.

The chain recombines TRBV20-1 with TRBJ2-1; the match to TRBD2 covers 10 bases. The V gene end was trimmed by 5 bases and the J gene end by 1 base; junction bases not matched to a gene: 5. CDR1 is DFQATT, CDR2 SNEGSKA, per germline (reference sequence). The CDR3 has 15 residues. This chain's CDR3 is CSADGTSASYNEQFF. The CDR3 DNA follows: TGCAGTGCTGACGGGACTAGCGCGTCCTACAATGAGCAGTTCTTC.

The chain has TRBV18 and TRBJ2-5, with TRBD2 as a possible D gene (6 bases). The DNA end is a closer match to TRBJ2-7, so the J assignment may be wrong. The germline CDR1 and CDR2 sequences are KGHSH and LQKENI. The CDR3 contains 15 residues. CDR3 sequence reads: CASSPPGSGAREQYF. The CDR3 DNA sequence: TGTGCCAGCTCACCACCCGGTAGCGGCGCCCGCGAGCAGTACTTC.

The chain recombines TRBV3-1 with TRBJ2-7; TRBD2 matches at 8 bases. The CDR3 consists of 15 residues. Germline CDR1 LGHDT, CDR2 YNNKEL (reference sequence). The trim removed 0 bases at V and 2 bases at J, leaving 3 bases unmatched. The CDR3 nucleotides are TGTGCCAGCAGCCAAGAGCCAGCGGGGGCCTACGAGCAGTACTTC. It encodes CASSQEPAGAYEQYF.

This chain uses TRBV11-2 with TRBJ1-4, with D tentatively TRBD1 (5 bases). Trimming left V 1 base short and J 8 bases short, with 14 bases between. There are 15 residues in the CDR3. The germline V gene encodes CDR1 SGHAT and CDR2 FQNNGV. The CDR3 nucleotides read TGTGCCAGCAGCTTAGGGGGCGCAGGGAGAGAAAAACTGTTTTTT. Protein: CASSLGGAGREKLFF.

The chain uses TRBV20-1 and TRBJ2-6; D is uncertain. The CDR3 covers 14 residues. The germline V gene has CDR1 DFQATT and CDR2 SNEGSKA (reference sequence). Trimming took 5 bases from V and 3 from J, leaving 11 bases between them. The CDR3 nucleotides are TGCAGTGCTTGGCCGCGCGTTGGGGCCAACGTCCTGACTTTC. This gives the protein CSAWPRVGANVLTF.

This chain connects TRBV6-5 to TRBJ1-2; no clear D. The germline V gene encodes CDR1 MNHEY and CDR2 SVGAGI. The CDR3 covers 13 residues. V was pared by 6 bases and J by 4 bases, with 12 bases between. This CDR3 is CASSPWQSYGYTF. The CDR3 DNA is TGTGCCAGCAGCCCCTGGCAGAGCTATGGCTACACCTTC.

V and J are TRBV28 and TRBJ2-5, with D tentatively TRBD2 (7 bases). Trimming removed 5 bases from V and 5 bases from J, with 15 bases in between. Per the germline V gene, CDR1 is MDHEN and CDR2 is SYDVKM. The CDR3 spans 14 residues. The CDR3 loop is CASSGGAMGETQYF. CDR3 DNA sequence: TGTGCCAGCAGTGGGGGGGCGATGGGTGAGACCCAGTACTTC.

V gene TRBV20-1 combines with J gene TRBJ1-1; a possible D gene is TRBD1 (6 bases). The V end was cut by 3 bases, the J end by 0 bases, with 11 bases between. This CDR3 is built from 14 residues. CDR1 is DFQATT, CDR2 SNEGSKA, per germline (reference sequence). CDR3 sequence: CSARRTEMNTEAFF. CDR3 coding DNA: TGCAGTGCTAGGAGGACAGAAATGAACACTGAAGCTTTCTTT.

The chain is built from TRBV27 and TRBJ2-7, with TRBD2 as a possible D gene (5 bases). The length of the CDR3 is 15 residues. V was cut by 5 bases and J by 2 bases, with 16 bases left in between. Germline CDR1 MNHEY, CDR2 SMNVEV (reference sequence). The CDR3 nucleotides read TGTGCCAGCAGTCCGAGGGCAGCACCCACCTACGAGCAGTACTTC. It encodes CASSPRAAPTYEQYF.

The chain recombines TRBV24-1 with TRBJ2-4, with a possible D match to TRBD1 (6 bases). V lost 8 bases and J lost 2, with 12 bases in between. Germline V gene lookup returns CDR1 KGHDR and CDR2 SFDVKD. The CDR3 has 14 residues. For the CDR3, the DNA is TGTGCCACCATTCCGCAGGGGTCCAAAAACATTCAGTACTTC. Translated, it gives CATIPQGSKNIQYF.

The V and J genes are TRBV20-1 and TRBJ2-2; D is undetermined. The CDR3 is made up of 14 amino acids. Germline V CDR1 and CDR2: DFQATT, SNEGSKA (reference sequence). Trimming pared 6 bases from V and 3 bases from J, leaving 14 bases between. The CDR3 nucleotides read TGCAGTGCCCTAGACAACCCCCACACCGGGGAGCTGTTTTTT. Its protein product is CSALDNPHTGELFF.

This sequence joins TRBV5-1 and TRBJ2-1; 8 bases map to TRBD2. This CDR3 comprises 14 residues. Germline CDR1 SGHRS, CDR2 YFSETQ. Germline trimming cut 7 bases from V and 1 base from J; bases unmatched to any gene: 4. The CDR3 reads CASAGGASYNEQFF. Written as DNA, the CDR3 is TGCGCCAGCGCCGGGGGGGCTTCCTACAATGAGCAGTTCTTC.

This clonotype has more than one count but fewer than ten. The rearrangement links TRBV4-2 to TRBJ2-1, with 10 bases identical to TRBD2. Germline V gene sequence: CDR1 LGHNA, CDR2 YNFKEQ. With 8 bases clipped from V and 0 bases from J, the junction kept 4 bases outside the gene matches. The CDR3 extends over 15 amino acids. CDR3 sequence reads: CASRSGRNSYNEQFF. The CDR3 nucleotides are TGTGCCAGCCGTAGCGGGAGGAACTCCTACAATGAGCAGTTCTTC.

This clonotype has more than one count but fewer than ten. The chain joins TRBV10-3 to TRBJ1-2; D is perhaps TRBD1 (5 bases). This CDR3 is built from 13 residues. Germline values: CDR1 ENHRY, CDR2 SYGVKD. V was trimmed by 6 bases and J by 8 bases, leaving 16 bases between them. The CDR3 sequence: CAIRGEGLDGYTF. CDR3 DNA: TGTGCCATCAGGGGGGAGGGGTTGGACGGCTACACCTTC.

This clonotype has ten or more counts. Just one base apart from a much larger clone, this may be a read error. CDR3 DNA: TGTGCCAGCAGCCTCATTCGAGCGCGCACAGATACGCAGTATTTT. This gives the protein CASSLIRARTDTQYF. V gene TRBV9 combines with J gene TRBJ2-3; D remains unclear. The CDR3 is 15 amino acids. V gave up 4 bases and J gave up 1 base, with 13 bases separating them. Germline values: CDR1 SGDLS, CDR2 YYNGEE. Filled out from reference TRBV9 and TRBJ2-3, the complete variable domain reads DSGVTQTPKHLITATGQRVTLRCSPRSGDLSVYWYQQSLDQGLQFLIQYYNGEERAKGNILERFSAQQFPDLHSELNLSSLELGDSALYFCASSLIRARTDTQYFGPGTRLTVL.